The 21 T cell receptor beta chains below were found in one sample sequenced in a study of shared clonotypes between healthy human individuals. Profiled with immunoSEQ multiplex PCR; TCRdb holds only in-frame clones, not every one. There are 1.5 million to 2.5 million clones in the sample; about 95% occur only once, and 1.2% lies in the top ten. CD45RO-negative CD8 cells positively selected for CCR7 made up the naive population, which excluded terminally differentiated effector memory CD45RA+ cells. Specimen: naive CD8+ T cells sorted from blood. These receptors were obtained from a man aged 18 to 35 in good health.

The gene calls are TRBV4-1 and TRBJ1-5, with 11 nucleotides matching TRBD1. Looked up from germline, CDR1 is MGHRA and CDR2 is YSYEKL. This CDR3 region has 17 residues. The J segment lost 6 bases and the V segment lost 5 bases, leaving 12 bases of the junction unmatched. The CDR3 DNA is TGCGCCAGCAGCATTTCAACCGGGACAGGGGGTGTTCAGCCCCAGCATTTT. Amino acids: CASSISTGTGGVQPQHF.

V is TRBV7-9 and J is TRBJ1-1; possible D gene TRBD1, 6 bases. Germline-derived CDR1 and CDR2 are SEHNR and FQNEAQ (reference sequence). V lost 4 bases to trimming and J lost 11 bases, with 14 bases between them. CDR3 size: 12 residues. CDR3 DNA sequence: TGTGCCAGCAGCTCCCCGGGGGCTCGGGCTTTCTTT. The encoded protein is CASSSPGARAFF.

The rearrangement joins TRBV27 to TRBJ1-1, with a tentative D call TRBD1 (6 bases). Per germline, CDR1 MNHEY and CDR2 SMNVEV (reference sequence). With 3 bases removed from V and 8 bases from J, the gap between germline ends came to 13 bases. The CDR3 has 13 amino acids. CDR3 bases: TGTGCCAGCAGTTTGTACAGGGATCAAGAAGCTTTCTTT. This sequence encodes CASSLYRDQEAFF.

Concerning this clone: Other DNA sequences of this sample code for an identical CDR3. The J gene is TRBJ2-2, the V gene TRBV18, with TRBD2 identical over 7 bases. Trimming at V came to 3 bases and at J to 5 bases, leaving 6 bases not matched to a gene. CDR3 length: 15 residues. Germline CDR1 is KGHSH and CDR2 is LQKENI. The CDR3 reads CASSPPGGRTGELFF. CDR3 nucleotide sequence: TGTGCCAGCTCACCGCCCGGGGGGAGAACCGGGGAGCTGTTTTTT.

CDR3 coding DNA: TGTGCCAGCAGCACGCGACAGATAATGAACACTGAAGCTTTCTTT. Amino acids: CASSTRQIMNTEAFF. This chain links TRBV5-4 with TRBJ1-1; tentatively, D is TRBD1 (5 bases). Germline CDR1 reads SGHNT; CDR2 reads YYREEE (reference sequence). V gave up 4 bases and J gave up 0 bases, with 13 bases separating them. CDR3 size: 15 residues.

This rearrangement joins TRBV19 to TRBJ1-3, with no clear D. The length of the CDR3 is 17 residues. Germline V gene sequence: CDR1 LNHDA, CDR2 SQIVND (reference sequence). The V gene lost 3 bases and the J gene lost 0 bases, with 15 bases spanning the gap. CDR3 residues: CASSMENDKSSGNTIYF. DNA for the CDR3: TGTGCCAGTAGTATGGAAAACGACAAAAGCTCTGGAAACACCATATATTTT.

This chain connects TRBV15 to TRBJ1-3; D remains unclear. The V and J ends lost 7 bases and 8 bases respectively, with 15 bases between them. This CDR3 has 13 residues. The V gene's germline CDR1 is LNHNV and CDR2 YYDKDF (reference sequence). CDR3 nucleotides: TGTGCCACCAAAGGAAAATCAGGAGACACCATATATTTT. It encodes CATKGKSGDTIYF.

The chain uses TRBV15 and TRBJ2-1, with unresolved D. The germline V and J ends were trimmed by 0 bases and 4 bases, with 1 base remaining between them. The CDR3 totals 12 residues. From germline, CDR1 is LNHNV and CDR2 YYDKDF (reference sequence). The CDR3 DNA reads TGTGCCACCAGCAGAGATTACAATGAGCAGTTCTTC. Translated: CATSRDYNEQFF.

V gene TRBV6-1 combines with J gene TRBJ2-2; D gene uncertain. There are 14 residues in the CDR3. With 5 bases removed from V and 3 bases from J, the gap between germline ends came to 10 bases. CDR1 is MNHNS and CDR2 is SASEGT in the germline V gene. Written as DNA, the CDR3 is TGTGCCAGCAGTAAGGGCATATACACCGGGGAGCTGTTTTTT. Protein sequence: CASSKGIYTGELFF.

The chain couples TRBV11-2 to TRBJ2-7; D remains unclear. Trimming pared 5 bases from V and 9 bases from J, leaving 17 bases between. The CDR3 totals 13 residues. Germline CDR1 reads SGHAT; CDR2 reads FQNNGV. The CDR3 spells CASSLGRVNGQYF. The CDR3 DNA sequence: TGTGCCAGCAGCCTAGGACGGGTGAATGGGCAGTACTTC. Full variable domain (outside the CDR3, taken from reference TRBV11-2 and TRBJ2-7): EAGVAQSPRYKIIEKRQSVAFWCNPISGHATLYWYQQILGQGPKLLIQFQNNGVVDDSQLPKDRFSAERLKGVDSTLKIQPAKLEDSAVYLCASSLGRVNGQYFGPGTRLTVT.

In regard to this clone: At one boundary the junction diverges from the germline segment, which might be a read error. The chain joins TRBV25-1 to TRBJ1-1; D might be TRBD1 (5 bases). CDR1 and CDR2 (germline): MGHDK, SYGVNS. The CDR3 loop spans 12 amino acids. The CDR3 bases are TGTGCCAGTAGTGGGGGGGACACTGAAGCTTTCTTT. Amino acid sequence: CASSGGDTEAFF.

The chain couples TRBV7-2 to TRBJ2-5, with TRBD2 identical over 9 bases. The CDR3 sequence is 14 residues long. The germline V gene has CDR1 SGHTA and CDR2 FQGNSA. Germline trimming cut 5 bases from V and 2 bases from J; bases unmatched to any gene: 3. The CDR3 nucleotides read TGTGCCAGCAGCCAGACTAGCGGTCAAGAGACCCAGTACTTC. Translated, it gives CASSQTSGQETQYF. Supplemented by reference TRBV7-2 and TRBJ2-5, the full variable domain reads GAGVSQSPSNKVTEKGKDVELRCDPISGHTALYWYRQSLGQGLEFLIYFQGNSAPDKSGLPSDRFSAERTGGSVSTLTIQRTQQEDSAVYLCASSQTSGQETQYFGPGTRLLVL.

This rearrangement joins TRBV4-3 to TRBJ2-7, with D maybe TRBD1 (5 bases). The germline CDR1 and CDR2 sequences are LGHNA and YSLEER. Trimming pared 1 base from V and 3 bases from J, leaving 13 bases between. The CDR3 covers 15 residues. The CDR3: CASSQGRQGGYEQYF. CDR3 in DNA: TGCGCCAGCAGCCAAGGTAGGCAGGGCGGCTACGAGCAGTACTTC.

This chain links TRBV29-1 with TRBJ1-4; unclear D gene. The germline V gene encodes CDR1 SQVTM and CDR2 ANQGSEA. The CDR3 loop spans 12 amino acids. V was clipped by 3 bases and J by 8 bases, with 10 bases between them. The chain's CDR3 is CSVEVLEEKLFF. CDR3 bases: TGCAGCGTTGAGGTCCTGGAAGAAAAACTGTTTTTT.

This chain links TRBV2 with TRBJ2-7; 8 bases agree with TRBD2. Per germline, CDR1 SNHLY and CDR2 FYNNEI. The CDR3 is 16 residues long. With 6 bases clipped from V and 3 bases from J, the junction kept 13 bases outside the gene matches. CDR3 loop: CASRDLNAGGFYEQYF. CDR3 nucleotides: TGTGCCAGCAGAGACTTGAATGCGGGAGGATTCTACGAGCAGTACTTC.

This clone was found once. Within the sample, other DNA sequences also encode this same CDR3. This chain links TRBV6-5 with TRBJ1-4; D unresolved. This CDR3 has 12 amino acids. Germline CDR1 is MNHEY and CDR2 is SVGAGI. Trimming shortened V by 0 bases and J by 7 bases, and 3 bases separated the two germline ends. The CDR3 DNA sequence: TGTGCCAGCAGTTACTCTGGTGAAAAACTGTTTTTT. Encoded protein: CASSYSGEKLFF.

The chain employs TRBV7-8 and TRBJ2-3; TRBD2 matches 10 bases. Looked up from germline, CDR1 is SGHVS and CDR2 is FQNEAQ. Trimming cost V 2 bases and J 1 base; bases outside gene matches: 9. This CDR3 region has 18 residues. CDR3 sequence: CASSLKLAGADGTDTQYF. In nucleotides, the CDR3 is TGTGCCAGCAGCTTAAAGCTAGCGGGGGCAGATGGCACAGATACGCAGTATTTT.

This chain connects TRBV9 to TRBJ2-7; 7 positions match TRBD1. V shed 3 bases and J 5 bases; nucleotides not matched to a gene: 8. The CDR3 contains 14 residues. The V gene's germline CDR1 is SGDLS and CDR2 YYNGEE. DNA of the CDR3: TGTGCCAGCAGCGGAACAGGGGCTGCGGACGAGCAGTACTTC. Translating it yields CASSGTGAADEQYF.

This chain links TRBV5-6 with TRBJ1-2; D may be TRBD1 (6 bases). This CDR3 comprises 15 residues. V was clipped by 4 bases and J by 3 bases, with 16 bases between them. CDR1 and CDR2 (germline): SGHDT, YYEEEE. The CDR3 DNA follows: TGTGCCAGCAGCCTGACAGGTTTCGGGGACTATGGCTACACCTTC. Translated: CASSLTGFGDYGYTF.

In DNA, the CDR3 is TGTGCCAGCAGCTTAGCTCCGGCGGGGGTCGATGAAAAACTGTTTTTT. This translates into CASSLAPAGVDEKLFF. V is TRBV7-9 and J is TRBJ1-4; possibly TRBD1 for D (5 bases). V lost 0 bases to trimming and J lost 6 bases, with 14 bases between them. Germline V CDR1 and CDR2: SEHNR, FQNEAQ (reference sequence). This CDR3 comprises 16 residues.

This chain joins TRBV9 and TRBJ1-2, with D unresolved. V was clipped by 3 bases and J by 8 bases, with 8 bases between them. The germline V gene has CDR1 SGDLS and CDR2 YYNGEE. The CDR3 consists of 11 residues. CDR3 sequence (DNA): TGTGCCAGCAGCGACGACTGGGGCTACACCTTC. The encoded protein is CASSDDWGYTF.